This T cell receptor (beta chain) was recovered during a study of blood T cell repertoires in COVID-19. Whole-study context: Samples came from the United States, Italy and Spain, spanning acute and convalescent COVID-19.

The V gene end was trimmed by 4 bases and the J gene end by 8 bases; junction bases not matched to a gene: 8. CDR1 is KGHSH and CDR2 is LQKENI in the germline V gene. The CDR3 loop spans 15 amino acids. In the source study's methods: Researchers report that nucleated cell counts were estimated from reference gene primer amplification. Assay used: immunoSEQ multiplex PCR; TCRdb lists only in-frame clones, some missing. D and trimming come from the DNA, and the V and J calls and clone size come from that table. The data hold 70,000 to 95,000 clones, with roughly 90% observed a single time. The TCR sequence derives from a man aged 50-60 years with COVID-19, enrolled during active disease. The chain joins TRBV18 to TRBJ1-2, with 12 bases identical to TRBD1. Sequencing used peripheral blood. In nucleotides, the CDR3 is TGTGCCAGCTCACTTACGGCGGGACAGGGGGCCGGCTACACCTTC. This translates into CASSLTAGQGAGYTF.